Listed below are T cell receptor beta chains from one sample, sequenced in a study of T-cell reconstitution after alpha-beta-depleted transplantation in children. TCRdb fed the PCR reads into MiXCR, producing one record per CDR3 protein. This sample has 350,000 to 400,000 distinct CDR3 sequences, with around 21% found just once. The sequencing here drew on PBMCs from the stem cell graft donor, taken from the stem cell graft. The receptors originated from a human donor who donated a stem cell graft to a child with acute myeloid leukemia. Both conserved end residues are part of each CDR3. Each record gives: V gene, J gene, D gene, clone size, CDR3 DNA, CDR3 protein. A D gene is named only where the DNA matches it firmly. Size values are once, few and many counts, or a class for expanded clones, and some rows have none.

>TRBV19|TRBJ1-5|TRBD1|NA
TGTGCCAGTAGTATAACATACAGGGGAATGAATCAGCCCCAGCATTTT
CASSITYRGMNQPQHF
>TRBV28|TRBJ2-5|NA|NA
TGTGCCAGCAGTCCTCCGGGGCATAGGAGAGGGACCCAGTACTTC
CASSPPGHRRGTQYF
>TRBV28|TRBJ1-1|TRBD1|NA
TGTGCCAGCGTGGGACAGGGTAAGGCCACTGAAGCTTTCTTT
CASVGQGKATEAFF
>TRBV20-1|TRBJ2-7|NA|many
TGCAGTGCCCTGGGACTGCTCTCAAACTCCTACGAGCAGTACTTC
CSALGLLSNSYEQYF
>TRBV10-3|TRBJ2-7|NA|NA
TGTGCCATCAATGACAGCCCTACCTACGAGCAGTACTTC
CAINDSPTYEQYF
>TRBV12-3/TRBV12-4|TRBJ2-5|TRBD1|NA
TGTGCCAGCAGTGCCACAGGGGCGGGAGAGACCCAGTACTTC
CASSATGAGETQYF
>TRBV12-3/TRBV12-4|TRBJ2-7|NA|many
TGTGCCAGCAGTTTTTTAAGTGACTACGAGCAGTACTTC
CASSFLSDYEQYF
>TRBV29-1|TRBJ2-7|TRBD2|NA
TGCAGCGTTCGGGGGGGTAGCGGGAGCCACTCCTACGAGCAGTACTTC
CSVRGGSGSHSYEQYF
>TRBV5-1|TRBJ2-3|TRBD2|few
TGCGCCAGCAGCTCGGGACTAGCGGGAGCCACAGATACGCAGTATTTT
CASSSGLAGATDTQYF
>TRBV4-1|TRBJ2-7|NA|few
TGCGCCAGCAGCCAAGAGGGGTTAGCGCAGCAGTACTTC
CASSQEGLAQQYF
>TRBV20-1|TRBJ2-1|TRBD2|NA
TGCAGTGCTAGAGATGGCACCGGGGGGGGCAATGAGCAGTTCTTC
CSARDGTGGGNEQFF
>TRBV6-5|TRBJ2-1|TRBD2|NA
TGTGCCAGCAGTTACGGGACTAGTCGCTATGAGCAGTTCTTC
CASSYGTSRYEQFF
>TRBV12-3/TRBV12-4|TRBJ2-1|TRBD2|many
TGTGCCAGCAGGACACTAGCGGGAATTCACAATGAGCAGTTCTTC
CASRTLAGIHNEQFF